This section outlines one T cell receptor beta chain sequence together with its context. The sample belongs to a study of naive and memory T cell subsets. Germline values: CDR1 SEHNR, CDR2 FQNEAQ (reference sequence). This CDR3 region has 15 residues. Trimming took off 1 base at V and 3 bases at J, with 9 bases between the two ends. The SP2 primer and nested alpha and beta constant region primers amplified ligated cDNA in four rounds. MiXCR, run by TCRdb on the 5' RACE reads, gives a single entry per CDR3 protein. The sample gives more than 55,000 distinct CDR3 sequences, under 10% of which show up once; about 8.9% is in the top ten. The library had UMIs added by 3' ligation of an oligonucleotide to TCR cDNA.

This sequence joins TRBV7-9 and TRBJ2-2; D not resolved. This sequence originates from a female donor in good health. The CDR3 loop reads CASSLDVRYTGELFF. The CDR3, as DNA: TGTGCCAGCAGCTTAGATGTCAGATACACCGGGGAGCTGTTTTTT.